The subject of this entry is one T cell receptor (beta chain). This sample is part of a study of blood T cell repertoires in COVID-19. Looking at the study overall: Samples came from the United States, Italy and Spain, spanning acute and convalescent COVID-19. T cells, B-cell-depleted T cells, or PBMCs supplied cDNA or gDNA.

The V and J ends lost 4 bases and 8 bases respectively, with 20 bases between them. The CDR3 runs 15 residues. Germline CDR1 is LNHDA and CDR2 is SQIVND (reference sequence). Sequenced by immunoSEQ multiplex PCR; TCRdb stores in-frame clones only, minus some. The sample shows approximately 220,000 clones, about 82% of them seen only once. This rearrangement joins TRBV19 to TRBJ1-2; D remains unclear. Sequenced sample: peripheral blood. The TCR comes from a woman of 80 years or more with acute or convalescent COVID-19. CDR3 in amino acids: CASSKAPGAPGGYTF. The DNA for the CDR3 is TGTGCCAGTAGTAAGGCCCCGGGTGCCCCCGGCGGCTACACCTTC. Supplemented by reference TRBV19 and TRBJ1-2, the full variable domain reads DGGITQSPKYLFRKEGQNVTLSCEQNLNHDAMYWYRQDPGQGLRLIYYSQIVNDFQKGDIAEGYSVSREKKESFPLTVTSAQKNPTAFYLCASSKAPGAPGGYTFGSGTRLTVV.